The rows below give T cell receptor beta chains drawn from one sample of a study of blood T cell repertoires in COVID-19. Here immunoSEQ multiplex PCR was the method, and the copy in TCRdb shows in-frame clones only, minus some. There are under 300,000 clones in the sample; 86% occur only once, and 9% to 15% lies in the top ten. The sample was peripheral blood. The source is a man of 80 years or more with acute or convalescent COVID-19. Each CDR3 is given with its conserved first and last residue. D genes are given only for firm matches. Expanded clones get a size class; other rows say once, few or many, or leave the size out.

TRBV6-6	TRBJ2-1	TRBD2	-	CASGGGLAGDEQFF	TGTGCCAGCGGGGGAGGACTAGCGGGGGATGAGCAGTTCTTC
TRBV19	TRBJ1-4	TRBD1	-	CASKNGQGSEKLFF	TGTGCCAGTAAGAATGGACAGGGGAGTGAAAAACTGTTTTTT
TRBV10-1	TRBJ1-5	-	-	CASDQAGNQPQHF	TGCGCCAGCGATCAAGCCGGCAATCAGCCCCAGCATTTT
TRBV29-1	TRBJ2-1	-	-	CSVGDTYNEQFF	TGCAGCGTTGGGGACACGTACAATGAGCAGTTCTTC
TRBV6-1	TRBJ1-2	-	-	CASSEGGASYGYTF	TGTGCCAGCAGTGAAGGGGGCGCATCTTATGGCTACACCTTC
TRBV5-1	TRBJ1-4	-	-	CASSLQGPNEKLFF	TGCGCCAGCAGCTTACAGGGACCTAATGAAAAACTGTTTTTT
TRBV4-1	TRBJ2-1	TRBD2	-	CASSSPGLAGGGGDEQFF	TGCGCCAGCAGCTCCCCGGGACTAGCGGGGGGAGGGGGAGATGAGCAGTTCTTC
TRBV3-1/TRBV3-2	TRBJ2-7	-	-	CASSQGDYEQYF	TGTGCCAGCAGCCAAGGAGATTACGAGCAGTACTTC
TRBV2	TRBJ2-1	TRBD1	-	CASSYSTGGEQFF	TGTGCCAGCAGTTACTCGACAGGGGGCGAGCAGTTCTTC
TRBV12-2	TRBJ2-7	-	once	CASRLGRETGNSYEQYF	TGTGCAAGTCGCTTGGGTCGTGAGACAGGCAACTCCTACGAGCAGTACTTC
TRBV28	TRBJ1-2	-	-	CASSWRRGGIYGYTF	TGTGCCAGCAGTTGGAGGAGGGGAGGAATTTATGGCTACACCTTC